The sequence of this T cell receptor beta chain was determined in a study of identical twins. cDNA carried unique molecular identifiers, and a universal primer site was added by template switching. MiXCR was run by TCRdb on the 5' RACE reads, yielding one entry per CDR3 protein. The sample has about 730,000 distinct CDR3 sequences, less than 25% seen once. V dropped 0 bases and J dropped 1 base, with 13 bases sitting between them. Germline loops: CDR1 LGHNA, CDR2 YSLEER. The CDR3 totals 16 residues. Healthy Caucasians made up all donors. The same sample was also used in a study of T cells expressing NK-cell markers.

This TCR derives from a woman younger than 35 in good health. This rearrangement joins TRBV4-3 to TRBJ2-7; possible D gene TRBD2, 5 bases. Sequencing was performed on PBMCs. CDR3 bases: TGCGCCAGCAGCCAAGAATTCCCAGCGGTTTCCTACGAGCAGTACTTC. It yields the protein CASSQEFPAVSYEQYF.